This T cell receptor (beta chain) was recorded in a study of radiotherapy plus CTLA-4 blockade in lung cancer. CDR3 length: 15 amino acids. Trimming removed 2 bases from V and 9 bases from J; junction bases left unmatched: 5. Germline V CDR1 and CDR2: PRHDT, FYEKMQ (reference sequence). Only in-frame clones appear in the TCRdb table, and some are missing; sequencing was by immunoSEQ multiplex PCR. The repertoire holds roughly 100,000 clones, over 65% seen once, with around 2% in the top ten. Ipilimumab CTLA-4 blockade and focal radiation were given to patients with chemo-refractory metastatic non-small-cell lung cancer.

The genes are TRBV13 and TRBJ2-1; TRBD2 aligns across 12 bases. The material was peripheral blood, obtained from a patient treated with radiotherapy plus ipilimumab. This TCR was sampled from a human donor with non-small cell lung cancer that progressed on radiotherapy plus ipilimumab. Some clones in this sample may be carry-over from other donors' samples. The CDR3 loop reads CASSLPSGGAFEQFF. Written as DNA, the CDR3 is TGTGCCAGCAGCTTACCTAGCGGGGGGGCCTTTGAGCAGTTCTTC. Drawing the rest from reference TRBV13 and TRBJ2-1, the complete variable domain is AAGVIQSPRHLIKEKRETATLKCYPIPRHDTVYWYQQGPGQDPQFLISFYEKMQSDKGSIPDRFSAQQFSDYHSELNMSSLELGDSALYFCASSLPSGGAFEQFFGPGTRLTVL.